This T cell receptor beta chain was observed in a study of CD8 T cells in ankylosing spondylitis (dated 2017 in TCRdb). A note on the overall study: To find TCR variants linked to disease, the study profiled T cell receptor beta repertoires in ankylosing spondylitis patients and healthy donors. The full study cohort was made up of about 24 ankylosing spondylitis patients and around 100 healthy donors. Peripheral blood samples were taken, and synovial fluid was additionally collected from ankylosing spondylitis patients.

Sequencing instrument: Illumina HiSeq 2500. TCR beta libraries were prepared by quantitative 5'-RACE with molecular barcodes. Concerning the study's data processing: Disease-linked TCR variants were identified with a new computational method built on a probabilistic model of VDJ rearrangement. TCRdb handled the public reads itself, with Q25 trimming in fastp and clone calling in MiXCR, and kept productive beta chains. Each record represents a unique CDR3 protein, reported with the most common genes and DNA among its rows. V and J calls and clone size were set by TCRdb, not the authors. The sample includes hundreds of thousands of distinct CDR3 sequences, with 7% to 10% observed a single time. The top ten constitute around 4.9% of the sample. Including cysteine and phenylalanine, the CDR3 has 14 amino acids. Here the CDR3 DNA is all that survives: 42 bases in frame from base 1. CDR1 and CDR2 are read off the germline V gene (reference sequence) as SGHNT and YYREEE. Deletion took 0 bases off V and 10 bases off J, with a span of 14 bases between the germline ends.

The research as a whole found: Blood from ankylosing spondylitis patients appeared to be characterized by a TCR beta motif composed of eight or nine highly homologous amino acid variants. A CD8+ phenotype was shown by the disease-linked clones, which were found at relatively low frequencies in peripheral blood. Significant enrichment of the disease-linked clones was reported in matched synovial fluid samples from ankylosing spondylitis patients. Some of the motif variants had been reported before in the synovial fluid and blood of reactive arthritis patients, a finding that suggests common disease-initiation mechanisms.

This clonotype came up a few times. The antigen it recognizes is unknown. No much larger clone is present one base from it, and per-base qualities are unavailable. The sequenced sample consisted of blood, either unsorted or a sorted T cell fraction (not recorded which). The sequence was collected from a female donor with ankylosing spondylitis or in good health (not recorded which). The chain couples TRBV5-4 to TRBJ2-1; a confident D gene designation cannot be given. The CDR3 amino acid sequence is: CASSLGATPGEQFF. The DNA reads TGTGCCAGCAGCTTGGGGGCTACCCCTGGGGAGCAGTTCTTC. Full variable domain (CDR3 extended with the reference TRBV5-4 and TRBJ2-1 proteins): ETGVTQSPTHLIKTRGQQVTLRCSSQSGHNTVSWYQQALGQGPQFIFQYYREEENGRGNFPPRFSGLQFPNYSSELNVNALELDDSALYLCASSLGATPGEQFFGPGTRLTVL.